The clone carrying this T cell receptor beta chain was detected only a few times. Its specificity is not known. Germline V CDR1 and CDR2: MNHNS, SASEGT. This CDR3 is built from 14 residues. Trimming pared 6 bases from V and 5 bases from J, leaving 14 bases between. The repertoire was sequenced with immunoSEQ multiplex PCR; TCRdb's copy has only in-frame clones and lacks some. This sample has under 70,000 clones; 85% to 95% occur once, and the top ten carry 2% to 2.5%. This specimen belongs to a study of lymphopenia after photon versus proton radiotherapy. Study-wide points: After lymphocyte nadir, photon-treated repertoires showed oligoclonal expansion, especially CD8+ Temra. Proton therapy kept repertoires fairly stable, unlike photons, which gained effector/memory cells. A bigger post-nadir fall in TCR diversity correlated inversely with survival time in deceased patients.

The chain couples TRBV6-1 to TRBJ1-5; weak D call: TRBD1 (6 bases). This material consisted of peripheral blood, taken from a patient treated with photon-based radiotherapy. This sequence originates from a woman between 40 and 50 years old with cholangiocarcinoma. CDR3 DNA sequence: TGTGCCAGCAGCCAAGGGGACACAGATCAGCCCCAGCATTTT. Its translation: CASSQGDTDQPQHF.